The 7 T cell receptor beta chains reported below all come from one sample, sequenced in a study of T cells after yellow fever vaccination. TCRdb re-analysed the 5' RACE reads in MiXCR, keeping a single row per CDR3 protein. Seen here are around 120,000 distinct CDR3 sequences, 7.2% observed once, and the top ten hold over 2.5%. The sequenced sample was CD4+ T cells sorted from PBMCs, obtained roughly 47 days after the first yellow fever vaccination. The receptor set was obtained from a man younger than 35 who received the YFV17D yellow fever vaccine.

This clonotype has a count of ten or more. The chain links TRBV3-1 to TRBJ2-3; 7 bases line up with TRBD1. There are 15 residues in the CDR3. From germline, CDR1 is LGHDT and CDR2 YNNKEL (reference sequence). Germline trimming cut 4 bases from V and 1 base from J; bases unmatched to any gene: 5. The CDR3 nucleotides read TGTGCCAGCAGCCCCGGGACAGACGGCACAGATACGCAGTATTTT. Protein product: CASSPGTDGTDTQYF.

This clonotype was observed at least ten times. This chain joins TRBV4-1 and TRBJ1-2; 9 bases map to TRBD1. The V segment lost 0 bases and the J segment 1 base; nucleotides outside the gene matches: 9. The CDR3 is made up of 18 amino acids. Germline V gene data show CDR1 as MGHRA and CDR2 as YSYEKL. CDR3 loop: CASSQDVRGTGYNYGYTF. The DNA of the CDR3 is TGCGCCAGCAGCCAAGACGTTCGAGGGACAGGGTATAACTATGGCTACACCTTC.

Ten or more counts support this clonotype. This rearrangement joins TRBV4-3 to TRBJ2-5, with D maybe TRBD1 (6 bases). The germline V gene has CDR1 LGHNA and CDR2 YSLEER. Deletions cut 3 bases from V and 2 bases from J, with 13 bases between. This CDR3 is 15 amino acids long. The CDR3 is CASSQQQGPQETQYF. CDR3 nucleotide sequence: TGCGCCAGCAGCCAGCAACAGGGTCCTCAAGAGACCCAGTACTTC.

This clonotype was seen repeatedly, ten times or more. V usage is TRBV7-3 and J usage is TRBJ2-1; 16 nucleotides agree with TRBD2. The germline V gene encodes CDR1 SGHTA and CDR2 FQGTGA. This CDR3 region has 14 residues. J lost 10 bases, V lost 3 bases, and 0 bases had no gene match. The CDR3 region is CASSLGLAGGEQFF. The CDR3 coding sequence is TGTGCCAGCAGCTTGGGACTAGCGGGGGGGGAGCAGTTCTTC.

This clonotype was seen a handful of times. The rearrangement joins TRBV6-1 to TRBJ2-7, with TRBD1 identical over 10 bases. CDR3 length: 12 amino acids. In germline, CDR1 is MNHNS, CDR2 SASEGT. The ends lost 6 bases at V and 12 bases at J; junction bases unmatched: 8. The CDR3, as DNA: TGTGCCAGCAGGGACAGGGGGTACCCACCGTACGTC. Translated, it gives CASRDRGYPPYV.

This clonotype came up many times. The rearrangement links TRBV12-3 or TRBV12-4 to TRBJ2-3; possibly TRBD1 or TRBD2 for D (5 bases each). CDR3 length: 15 amino acids. V was cut by 10 bases and J by 0 bases, with 17 bases left in between. In DNA form, the CDR3 reads TGTGCCACTGAGAGGGGAGAGGCTAGCACAGATACGCAGTATTTT. Protein: CATERGEASTDTQYF.

The CDR3 region has the DNA TGTGCCAGCAGTCTCTCAGGGAACTCACCCCTCCACTTT. It yields the protein CASSLSGNSPLHF. V gene TRBV12-3 or TRBV12-4 combines with J gene TRBJ1-6; a possible D gene is TRBD1 (5 bases). The germline V and J ends were trimmed by 5 bases and 10 bases, with 12 bases remaining between them. This CDR3 comprises 13 residues.